The T cell receptor (beta chain) described here comes from a study of blood T cells in healthy people across ages. The second PCR ran about 6 to 11 cycles with a sample-barcoded 5' primer and J-beta primers. The study obtained at least 2.5 million CDR3-containing paired-end reads from every sample. TCRdb reprocessed the 5' RACE reads via MiXCR and lists one record per CDR3 protein. The table lists 1,800,000 or so distinct CDR3 sequences, around 40% of them singletons. The CDR3 contains 13 residues. Germline CDR1 MNHNY, CDR2 SVGAGI (reference sequence). Between the trimmed V and J ends, which lost 1 base and 8 bases, there was a span of 8 bases.

This clonotype was sampled from a human donor in good health. Input material: blood. The rearrangement links TRBV6-6 to TRBJ1-4; D is unclear. CDR3 region: CASSYWSAEKLFF. CDR3 in DNA: TGTGCCAGCAGTTACTGGTCGGCAGAAAAACTGTTTTTT.